This TCR beta chain originates from a study of T cell responses to AZD1222 COVID-19 vaccine. Whole-study findings and limits: Once two AZD1222 doses were given, Spike-specific TCR breadth and depth went up.

This CDR3 region has 11 residues. Germline V gene lookup returns CDR1 SEHNR and CDR2 FQNEAQ (reference sequence). Deletions cut 5 bases from V and 14 bases from J, with 14 bases between. Using immunoSEQ multiplex PCR, the repertoire was profiled, and TCRdb retains in-frame clones only, with some absent. The sample has 150,000 or so clones, approximately 86% seen once; the top ten hold 6.9%. This clone has more than one count but fewer than ten. Its cognate antigen is unknown. The chain uses TRBV7-9 and TRBJ2-3, with D maybe TRBD2 (5 bases). The receptor comes from an adult who had recovered from COVID-19. This sample comprised peripheral blood, obtained after recovery from COVID-19. This chain's CDR3 is CASSSGPEGYF. DNA of the CDR3: TGTGCCAGCAGCAGTGGACCCGAGGGGTATTTT.